This T cell receptor beta chain was obtained from a study of blood T cell repertoires in COVID-19. The wider study: Whether acute or convalescent, the COVID-19 samples came from the United States, Italy and Spain. In each case, the material was cDNA or gDNA derived from T cells, B-cell-depleted T cells, or PBMCs.

The study drew participants aged about 18 to 95 years from about two dozen US areas. Participants' reported clinical history set cohort assignment. This table comes from immunoSEQ multiplex PCR, and its TCRdb copy is limited to in-frame clones, with some not included. The table lists roughly 180,000 clones, roughly 84% of them singletons. In this sample, this clone turned up once. Per the germline V gene, CDR1 is MDHEN and CDR2 is SYDVKM. Deletions cut 1 base from V and 1 base from J, with 24 bases between. This CDR3 contains 20 residues. Sequenced: PBMCs or T cells enriched from blood (not recorded which). The receptor's source is a woman aged 55-75 years who had recovered from COVID-19. V and J are TRBV28 and TRBJ2-3; D might be TRBD2 (6 bases). CDR3 sequence reads: CASSLYWGGVTSFGTDTQYF. The CDR3, as DNA: TGTGCCAGCAGTTTATATTGGGGCGGGGTGACATCCTTTGGCACAGATACGCAGTATTTT.